Detailed here is one T cell receptor beta chain. The data stem from a study of blood T cell repertoires in COVID-19. Study-level information: PBMCs, B-cell-depleted T cells, or T cells were the source of the cDNA or gDNA that made up the material.

The data were produced by immunoSEQ multiplex PCR, yet TCRdb's version contains in-frame clones alone and is incomplete. The sample holds tens of thousands of clones, 90% to 95% seen once. The CDR3 runs 12 residues. Trimming took 5 bases from V and 4 from J, leaving 8 bases between them. This rearrangement joins TRBV12-3 or TRBV12-4 to TRBJ2-5; D is unclear. This TCR was sampled from a man aged 40-50 years with COVID-19, enrolled during active disease. The material sequenced was peripheral blood. CDR3 sequence: CASSPWRETQYF. The CDR3 nucleotides read TGTGCCAGCAGTCCCTGGAGAGAGACCCAGTACTTC.